This T cell receptor beta chain is from a study of response to subunit inactivated influenza vaccine. Regarding the study as a whole: It was suggested by the authors that few new T cells are recruited by each seasonal influenza vaccination.

TCRdb fed the RT-PCR reads into MiXCR, producing one record per CDR3 protein. The sample lists 590,000 or so distinct CDR3 sequences; around 15% were seen once. This clonotype was counted a few times. The antigen is not known. The V and J ends lost 2 bases and 0 bases, in that order; junction bases with no gene match: 2. Germline V gives CDR1 LGHNA, CDR2 YNFKEQ. This CDR3 is 16 amino acids long. V and J are TRBV4-2 and TRBJ2-1, with 9 bases identical to TRBD2. This specimen was PBMCs from blood, taken around 14 days before vaccination. The TCR originated in a man between 50 and 59 years old who received an inactivated influenza vaccine. The CDR3 bases are TGTGCCAGCAGCCAAAATAGCGGGAGCTCCTACAATGAGCAGTTCTTC. It codes for CASSQNSGSSYNEQFF.